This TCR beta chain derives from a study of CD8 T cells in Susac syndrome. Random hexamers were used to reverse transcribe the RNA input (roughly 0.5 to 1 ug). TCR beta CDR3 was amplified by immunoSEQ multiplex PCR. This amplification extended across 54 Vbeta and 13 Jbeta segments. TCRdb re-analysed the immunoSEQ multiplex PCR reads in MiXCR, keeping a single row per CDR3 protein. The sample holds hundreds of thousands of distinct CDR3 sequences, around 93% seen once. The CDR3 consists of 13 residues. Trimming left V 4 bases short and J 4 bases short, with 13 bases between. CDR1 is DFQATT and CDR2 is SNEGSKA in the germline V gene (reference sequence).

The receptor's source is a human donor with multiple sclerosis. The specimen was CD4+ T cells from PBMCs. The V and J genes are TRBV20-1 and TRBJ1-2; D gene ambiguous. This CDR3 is CSATIGSTYGYTF. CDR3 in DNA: TGCAGTGCTACAATCGGATCCACCTATGGCTACACCTTC.